The present T cell receptor (beta chain) was sequenced within a study of CD8 T cells in ankylosing spondylitis. Findings and limits, study-wide: Blood of patients with ankylosing spondylitis appeared to be characterized by a TCR beta motif of eight highly homologous variants. Reports say disease-linked clones showed up significantly more in matched ankylosing spondylitis synovial fluid. Some of these motif variants have turned up before, in reports on reactive arthritis synovial fluid and blood. Disease-associated clonotypes exhibited CD8+ identity and were relatively infrequent in peripheral blood.

This clonotype was observed at least ten times. Its specificity is not known. The CDR3 consists of 13 residues. With 6 bases clipped from V and 7 bases from J, the junction kept 11 bases outside the gene matches. The germline V gene has CDR1 SQVTM and CDR2 ANQGSEA. Libraries of TCR beta came from quantitative 5'-RACE with molecular barcodes. One entry per CDR3 protein results from TCRdb running MiXCR on the 5' RACE reads. The data show hundreds of thousands of distinct CDR3 sequences, with roughly 12% seen just once and approximately 0.46% held by the top ten. Sequenced input: blood, either unsorted or a sorted T cell fraction (not recorded which). This clonotype originated in a male donor with ankylosing spondylitis. The chain combines TRBV29-1 with TRBJ2-5; TRBD2 aligns across 7 bases. CDR3 in amino acids: CSVRDYTPGTQYF. The CDR3 DNA reads as TGCAGCGTCCGGGACTACACCCCAGGGACCCAGTACTTC.